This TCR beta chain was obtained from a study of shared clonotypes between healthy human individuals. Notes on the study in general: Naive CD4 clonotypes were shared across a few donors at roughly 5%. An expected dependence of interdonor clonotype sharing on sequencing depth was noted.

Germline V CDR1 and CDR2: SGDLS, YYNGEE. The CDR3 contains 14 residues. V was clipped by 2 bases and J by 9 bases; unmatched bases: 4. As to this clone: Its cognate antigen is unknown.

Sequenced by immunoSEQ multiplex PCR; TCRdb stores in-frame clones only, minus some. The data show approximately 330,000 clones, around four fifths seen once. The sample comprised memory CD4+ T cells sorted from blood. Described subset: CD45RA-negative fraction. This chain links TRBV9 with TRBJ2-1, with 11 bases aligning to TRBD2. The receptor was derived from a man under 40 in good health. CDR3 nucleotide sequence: TGTGCCAGCAGCGTTAGCGGGAGGGTCGGTGAGCAGTTCTTC. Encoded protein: CASSVSGRVGEQFF.